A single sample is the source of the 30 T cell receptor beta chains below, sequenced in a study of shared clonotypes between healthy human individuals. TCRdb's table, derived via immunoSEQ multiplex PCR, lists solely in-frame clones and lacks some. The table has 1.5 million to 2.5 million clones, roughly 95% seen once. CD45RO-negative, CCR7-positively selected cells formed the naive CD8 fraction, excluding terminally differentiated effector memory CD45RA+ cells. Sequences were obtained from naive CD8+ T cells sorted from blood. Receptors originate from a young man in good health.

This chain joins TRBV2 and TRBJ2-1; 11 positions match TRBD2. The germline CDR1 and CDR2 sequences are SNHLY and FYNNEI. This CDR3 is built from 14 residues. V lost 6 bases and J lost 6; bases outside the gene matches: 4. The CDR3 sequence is CASSYGTSGNEQFF. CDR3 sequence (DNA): TGTGCCAGCAGCTACGGGACTAGCGGCAATGAGCAGTTCTTC.

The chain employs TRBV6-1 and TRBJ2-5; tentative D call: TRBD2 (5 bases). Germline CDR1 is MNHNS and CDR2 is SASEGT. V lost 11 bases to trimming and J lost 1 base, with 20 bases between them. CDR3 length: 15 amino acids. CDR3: CAVRTGPLGQETQYF. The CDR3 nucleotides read TGTGCCGTAAGGACTGGACCGTTGGGCCAAGAGACCCAGTACTTC.

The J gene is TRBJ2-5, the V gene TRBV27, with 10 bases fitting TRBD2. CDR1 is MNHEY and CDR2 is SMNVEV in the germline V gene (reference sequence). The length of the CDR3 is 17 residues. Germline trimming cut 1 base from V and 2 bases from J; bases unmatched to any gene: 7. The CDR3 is CASSLYGTTSGQETQYF. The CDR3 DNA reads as TGTGCCAGCAGTTTATATGGAACGACTAGCGGGCAAGAGACCCAGTACTTC.

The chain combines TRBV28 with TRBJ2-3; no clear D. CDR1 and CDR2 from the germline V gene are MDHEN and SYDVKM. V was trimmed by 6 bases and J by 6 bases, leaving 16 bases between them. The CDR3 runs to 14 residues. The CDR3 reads CASSYRVGGDTQYF. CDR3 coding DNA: TGTGCCAGCAGCTATCGGGTTGGTGGGGATACGCAGTATTTT.

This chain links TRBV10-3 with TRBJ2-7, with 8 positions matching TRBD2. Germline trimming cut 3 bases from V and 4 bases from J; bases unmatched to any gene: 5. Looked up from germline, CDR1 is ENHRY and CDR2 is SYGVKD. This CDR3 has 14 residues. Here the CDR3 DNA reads TGTGCCATCAGTGATCTGAGCGGGAGATACGAGCAGTACTTC. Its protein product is CAISDLSGRYEQYF.

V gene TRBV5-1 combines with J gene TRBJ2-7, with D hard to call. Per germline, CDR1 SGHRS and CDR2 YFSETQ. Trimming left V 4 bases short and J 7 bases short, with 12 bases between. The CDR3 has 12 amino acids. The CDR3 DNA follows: TGCGCCAGCAGCCTGGGCCCCGGGGAGCAGTACTTC. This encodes CASSLGPGEQYF.

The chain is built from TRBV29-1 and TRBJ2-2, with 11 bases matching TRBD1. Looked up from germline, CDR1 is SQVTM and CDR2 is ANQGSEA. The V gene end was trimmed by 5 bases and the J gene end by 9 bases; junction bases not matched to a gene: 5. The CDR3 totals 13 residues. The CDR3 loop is CSVLWTGGWELFF. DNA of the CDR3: TGCAGCGTTCTCTGGACAGGGGGCTGGGAGCTGTTTTTT.

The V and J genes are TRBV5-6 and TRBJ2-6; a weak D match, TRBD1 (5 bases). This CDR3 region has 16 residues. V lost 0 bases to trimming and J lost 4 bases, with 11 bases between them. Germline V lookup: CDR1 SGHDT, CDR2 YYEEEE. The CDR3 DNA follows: TGTGCCAGCAGCTTGGCCACAGGTCCGGGGGCCAACGTCCTGACTTTC. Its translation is CASSLATGPGANVLTF. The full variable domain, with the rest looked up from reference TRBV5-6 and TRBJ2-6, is DAGVTQSPTHLIKTRGQQVTLRCSPKSGHDTVSWYQQALGQGPQFIFQYYEEEERQRGNFPDRFSGHQFPNYSSELNVNALLLGDSALYLCASSLATGPGANVLTFGAGSRLTVL.

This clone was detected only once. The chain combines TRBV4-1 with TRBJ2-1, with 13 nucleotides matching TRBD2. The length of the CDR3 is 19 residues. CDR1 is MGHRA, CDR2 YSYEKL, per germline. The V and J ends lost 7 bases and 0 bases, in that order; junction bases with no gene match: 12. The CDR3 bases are TGCGCCAGCACACCAACCGGGACTAGCGGGGTGAGCTCCTACAATGAGCAGTTCTTC. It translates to CASTPTGTSGVSSYNEQFF.

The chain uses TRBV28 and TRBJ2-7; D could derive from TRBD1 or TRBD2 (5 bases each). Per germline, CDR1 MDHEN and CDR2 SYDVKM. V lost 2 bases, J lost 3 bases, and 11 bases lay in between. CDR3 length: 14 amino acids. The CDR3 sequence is CASSLGGENYEQYF. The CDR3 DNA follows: TGTGCCAGCAGTTTAGGGGGAGAGAACTACGAGCAGTACTTC.

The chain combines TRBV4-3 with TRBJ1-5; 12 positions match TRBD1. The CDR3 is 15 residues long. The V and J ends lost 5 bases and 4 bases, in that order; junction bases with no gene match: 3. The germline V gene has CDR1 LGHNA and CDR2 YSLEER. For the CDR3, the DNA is TGCGCCAGCAGCTCGGGACAGGGGGCGAATCAGCCCCAGCATTTT. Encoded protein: CASSSGQGANQPQHF.

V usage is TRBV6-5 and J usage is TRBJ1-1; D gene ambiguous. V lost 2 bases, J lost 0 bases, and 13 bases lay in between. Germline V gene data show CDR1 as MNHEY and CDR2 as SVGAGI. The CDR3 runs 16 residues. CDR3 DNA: TGTGCCAGCAGTTACGTTTCTGCCGTTGTGAACACTGAAGCTTTCTTT. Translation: CASSYVSAVVNTEAFF.

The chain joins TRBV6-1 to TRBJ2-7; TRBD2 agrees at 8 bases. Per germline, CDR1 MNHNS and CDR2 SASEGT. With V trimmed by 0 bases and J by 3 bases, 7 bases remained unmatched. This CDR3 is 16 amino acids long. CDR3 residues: CASSEAFSGSFYEQYF. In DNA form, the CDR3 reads TGTGCCAGCAGTGAAGCGTTCAGCGGGAGCTTCTACGAGCAGTACTTC.

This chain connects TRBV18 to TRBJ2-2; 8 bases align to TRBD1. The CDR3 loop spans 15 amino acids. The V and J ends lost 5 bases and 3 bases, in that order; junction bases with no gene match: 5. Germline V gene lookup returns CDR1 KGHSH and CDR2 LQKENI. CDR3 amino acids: CASSLDRDDTGELFF. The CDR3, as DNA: TGTGCCAGCTCATTGGACAGGGATGACACCGGGGAGCTGTTTTTT. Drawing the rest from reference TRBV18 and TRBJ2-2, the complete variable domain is NAGVMQNPRHLVRRRGQEARLRCSPMKGHSHVYWYRQLPEEGLKFMVYLQKENIIDESGMPKERFSAEFPKEGPSILRIQQVVRGDSAAYFCASSLDRDDTGELFFGEGSRLTVL.

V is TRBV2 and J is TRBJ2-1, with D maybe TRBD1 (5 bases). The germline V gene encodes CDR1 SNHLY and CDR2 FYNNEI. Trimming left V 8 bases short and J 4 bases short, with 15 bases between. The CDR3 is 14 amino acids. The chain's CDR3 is CASVVQGIYNEQFF. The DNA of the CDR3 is TGTGCCAGCGTCGTCCAGGGCATTTACAATGAGCAGTTCTTC.

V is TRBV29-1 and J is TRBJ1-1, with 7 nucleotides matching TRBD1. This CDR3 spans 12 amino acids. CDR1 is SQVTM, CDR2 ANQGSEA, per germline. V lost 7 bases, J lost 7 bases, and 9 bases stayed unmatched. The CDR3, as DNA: TGCAGCGCCGAAAGGGACAGCCATGAAGCTTTCTTT. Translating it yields CSAERDSHEAFF.

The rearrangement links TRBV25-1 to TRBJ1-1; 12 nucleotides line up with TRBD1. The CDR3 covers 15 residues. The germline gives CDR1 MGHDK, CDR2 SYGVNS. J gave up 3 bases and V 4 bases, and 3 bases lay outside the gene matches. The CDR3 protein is CASSGGQGAHTEAFF. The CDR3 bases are TGTGCCAGCAGTGGGGGACAGGGGGCACACACTGAAGCTTTCTTT. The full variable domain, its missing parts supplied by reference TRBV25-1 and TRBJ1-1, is EADIYQTPRYLVIGTGKKITLECSQTMGHDKMYWYQQDPGMELHLIHYSYGVNSTEKGDLSSESTVSRIRTEHFPLTLESARPSHTSQYLCASSGGQGAHTEAFFGQGTRLTVV.

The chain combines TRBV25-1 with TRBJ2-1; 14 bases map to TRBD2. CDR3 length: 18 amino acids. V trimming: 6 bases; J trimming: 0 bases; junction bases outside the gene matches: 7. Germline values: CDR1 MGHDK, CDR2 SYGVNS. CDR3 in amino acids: CASSVGTSGGSSYNEQFF. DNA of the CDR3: TGTGCCAGCAGCGTAGGGACTAGCGGGGGAAGCTCCTACAATGAGCAGTTCTTC.

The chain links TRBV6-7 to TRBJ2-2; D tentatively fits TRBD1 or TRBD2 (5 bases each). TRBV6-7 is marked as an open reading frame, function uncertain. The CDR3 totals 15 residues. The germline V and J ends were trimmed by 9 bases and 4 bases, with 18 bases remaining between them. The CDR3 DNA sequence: TGTGCCAGATGGCCCCGGGGCCCTTTCACCGGGGAGCTGTTTTTT. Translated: CARWPRGPFTGELFF.

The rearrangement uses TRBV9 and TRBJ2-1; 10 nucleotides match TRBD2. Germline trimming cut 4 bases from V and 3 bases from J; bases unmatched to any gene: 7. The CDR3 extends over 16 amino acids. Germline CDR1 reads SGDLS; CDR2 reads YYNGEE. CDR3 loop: CASSTRTSGDYNEQFF. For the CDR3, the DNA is TGTGCCAGCAGCACACGGACTAGCGGAGACTACAATGAGCAGTTCTTC. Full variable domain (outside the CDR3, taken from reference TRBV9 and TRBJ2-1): DSGVTQTPKHLITATGQRVTLRCSPRSGDLSVYWYQQSLDQGLQFLIQYYNGEERAKGNILERFSAQQFPDLHSELNLSSLELGDSALYFCASSTRTSGDYNEQFFGPGTRLTVL.

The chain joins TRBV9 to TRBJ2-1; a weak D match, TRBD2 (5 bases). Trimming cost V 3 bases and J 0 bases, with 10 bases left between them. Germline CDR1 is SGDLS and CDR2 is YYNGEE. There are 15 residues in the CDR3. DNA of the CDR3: TGTGCCAGCAGCGCCGGGGAGAACTCCTACAATGAGCAGTTCTTC. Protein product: CASSAGENSYNEQFF.

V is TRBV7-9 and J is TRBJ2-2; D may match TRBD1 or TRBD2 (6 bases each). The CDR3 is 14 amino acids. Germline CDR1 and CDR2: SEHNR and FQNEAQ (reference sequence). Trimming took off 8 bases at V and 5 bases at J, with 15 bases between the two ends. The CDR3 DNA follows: TGTGCCAGCGGATTCGGGGGCGGGACCGGGGAGCTGTTTTTT. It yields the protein CASGFGGGTGELFF.

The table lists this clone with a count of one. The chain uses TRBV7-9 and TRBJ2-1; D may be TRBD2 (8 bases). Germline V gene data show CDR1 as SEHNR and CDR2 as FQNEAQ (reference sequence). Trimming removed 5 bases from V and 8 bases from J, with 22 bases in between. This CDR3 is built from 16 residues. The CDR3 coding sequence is TGTGCCAGCAGCACCCCGGGAGGGACAGTTGGGGATGAGCAGTTCTTC. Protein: CASSTPGGTVGDEQFF. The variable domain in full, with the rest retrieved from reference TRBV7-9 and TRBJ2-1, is DTGVSQNPRHKITKRGQNVTFRCDPISEHNRLYWYRQTLGQGPEFLTYFQNEAQLEKSRLLSDRFSAERPKGSFSTLEIQRTEQGDSAMYLCASSTPGGTVGDEQFFGPGTRLTVL.

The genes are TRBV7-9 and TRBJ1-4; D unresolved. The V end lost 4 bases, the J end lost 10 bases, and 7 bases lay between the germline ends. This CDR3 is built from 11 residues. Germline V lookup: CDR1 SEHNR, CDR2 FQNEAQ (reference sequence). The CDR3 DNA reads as TGTGCCAGCAGCTACCTAGGAAAACTGTTTTTT. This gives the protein CASSYLGKLFF.

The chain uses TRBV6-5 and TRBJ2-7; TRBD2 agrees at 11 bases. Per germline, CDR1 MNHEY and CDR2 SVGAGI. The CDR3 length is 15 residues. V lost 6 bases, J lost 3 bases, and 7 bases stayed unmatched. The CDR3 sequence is CASRELAGDHYEQYF. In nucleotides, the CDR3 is TGTGCCAGCAGGGAACTAGCGGGAGACCACTACGAGCAGTACTTC.

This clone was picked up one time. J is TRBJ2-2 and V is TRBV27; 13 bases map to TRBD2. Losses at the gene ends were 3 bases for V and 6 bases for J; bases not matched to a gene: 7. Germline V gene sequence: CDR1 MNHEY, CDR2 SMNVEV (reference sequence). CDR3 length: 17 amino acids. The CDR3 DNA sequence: TGTGCCAGCAGTTTCCGAGGACTAGCGGGAGTCCCCGGGGAGCTGTTTTTT. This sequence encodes CASSFRGLAGVPGELFF.

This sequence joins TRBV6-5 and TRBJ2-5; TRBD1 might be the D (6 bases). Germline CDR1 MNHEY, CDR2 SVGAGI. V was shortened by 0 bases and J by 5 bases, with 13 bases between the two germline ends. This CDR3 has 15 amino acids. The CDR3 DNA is TGTGCCAGCAGTTACTCCCAGGGGTCCGGGGAGACCCAGTACTTC. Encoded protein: CASSYSQGSGETQYF.

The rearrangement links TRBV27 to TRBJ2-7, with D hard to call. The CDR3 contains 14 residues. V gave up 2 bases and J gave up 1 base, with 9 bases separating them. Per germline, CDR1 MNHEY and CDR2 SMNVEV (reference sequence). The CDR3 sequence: CASSLDKGSYEQYF. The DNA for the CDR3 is TGTGCCAGCAGTTTAGATAAGGGATCCTACGAGCAGTACTTC.

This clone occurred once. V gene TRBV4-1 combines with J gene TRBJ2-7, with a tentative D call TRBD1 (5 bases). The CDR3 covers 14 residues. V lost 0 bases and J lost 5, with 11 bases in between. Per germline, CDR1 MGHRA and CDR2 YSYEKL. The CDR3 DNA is TGCGCCAGCAGCCAAGATCGTCAGGGCAACGAGCAGTACTTC. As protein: CASSQDRQGNEQYF.

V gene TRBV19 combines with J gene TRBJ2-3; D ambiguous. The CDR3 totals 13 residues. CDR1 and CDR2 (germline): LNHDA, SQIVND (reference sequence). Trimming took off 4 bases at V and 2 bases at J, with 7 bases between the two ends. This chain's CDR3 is CASSSYVTDTQYF. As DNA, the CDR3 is TGTGCCAGTAGTAGTTACGTCACAGATACGCAGTATTTT.